This is a list of T cell receptor beta chains from one sample in a study of blood T cell repertoires in COVID-19. Profiled with immunoSEQ multiplex PCR; TCRdb holds only in-frame clones, not every one. The sample includes just over 650,000 clones, just under 90% seen only once; the top ten take roughly 0.25%. Material: peripheral blood. These receptors came from a woman younger than 30 with acute or convalescent COVID-19. Both conserved end residues are part of each CDR3. Some rows mark clone size as missing; the rest say once, few, many or name a class of expanded clone.

v_call: TRBV29-1
j_call: TRBJ1-2
clone_size: NA
cdr3_aa: CSVDREKVGYTF

v_call: TRBV12-3/TRBV12-4
j_call: TRBJ2-3
clone_size: once
cdr3_aa: CASTTGTDTQYF

v_call: TRBV9
j_call: TRBJ1-2
clone_size: NA
cdr3_aa: CASSVGSGWNYGYTF

v_call: TRBV5-1
j_call: TRBJ1-6
clone_size: NA
cdr3_aa: CASTPTRDRVSPLHF

v_call: TRBV6-1
j_call: TRBJ1-2
clone_size: NA
cdr3_aa: CASSEAPGGAGYGYTF

v_call: TRBV29-1
j_call: TRBJ1-2
clone_size: few
cdr3_aa: CSSDTAYGYTF

v_call: TRBV28
j_call: TRBJ1-1
clone_size: NA
cdr3_aa: CASGGHLNTEAFF

v_call: TRBV7-3
j_call: TRBJ1-6
clone_size: NA
cdr3_aa: CASSLGGATNSPLHF

v_call: TRBV6-4
j_call: TRBJ1-5
clone_size: NA
cdr3_aa: CASSDGAAQPQHF

v_call: TRBV4-1
j_call: TRBJ2-1
clone_size: NA
cdr3_aa: CASSQENGPVEQFF

v_call: TRBV21-1
j_call: TRBJ1-2
clone_size: few
cdr3_aa: CASTTEGDWGRISNYGYTF

v_call: TRBV15
j_call: TRBJ1-6
clone_size: NA
cdr3_aa: CATSPDRSYNSPLHF

v_call: TRBV21-1
j_call: TRBJ1-5
clone_size: few
cdr3_aa: CASLARNPGQALRSNQPQHF

v_call: TRBV14
j_call: TRBJ1-5
clone_size: NA
cdr3_aa: CASSPGSNQPQHF

v_call: TRBV15
j_call: TRBJ1-1
clone_size: NA
cdr3_aa: CATGPDRFGTEAFF

v_call: TRBV6-5
j_call: TRBJ2-7
clone_size: NA
cdr3_aa: CATTVLSYEQYF

v_call: TRBV15
j_call: TRBJ2-1
clone_size: NA
cdr3_aa: CATSPGLAAIFNEQFF

v_call: TRBV5-1
j_call: TRBJ2-7
clone_size: NA
cdr3_aa: CASSLLRRPYEQYF

v_call: TRBV27
j_call: TRBJ2-7
clone_size: NA
cdr3_aa: CASSSAGQGSEQYF

v_call: TRBV15
j_call: TRBJ1-2
clone_size: NA
cdr3_aa: CAITESDENGYTF

v_call: TRBV13
j_call: TRBJ2-7
clone_size: NA
cdr3_aa: CASSYGQSYEQYF

v_call: TRBV19
j_call: TRBJ1-2
clone_size: NA
cdr3_aa: CASSPRDYGYTF

v_call: TRBV19
j_call: TRBJ1-2
clone_size: NA
cdr3_aa: CASRIGQGAMRGYTF

v_call: TRBV6-2/TRBV6-3
j_call: TRBJ1-5
clone_size: NA
cdr3_aa: CASSPHNQPQHF

v_call: TRBV7-8
j_call: TRBJ1-1
clone_size: NA
cdr3_aa: CASSFEDRGRGITEAFF

v_call: TRBV5-1
j_call: TRBJ1-1
clone_size: NA
cdr3_aa: CASSPGQGKKNTEAFF

v_call: TRBV7-2
j_call: TRBJ1-3
clone_size: once
cdr3_aa: CASSSQPWGRGYSGNTIYF

v_call: TRBV5-4
j_call: TRBJ2-1
clone_size: NA
cdr3_aa: CASSLAGGTRNRNEQFF

v_call: TRBV30
j_call: TRBJ1-1
clone_size: NA
cdr3_aa: CAWGGVPEAFF

v_call: TRBV5-8
j_call: TRBJ2-1
clone_size: NA
cdr3_aa: CASSLQGLAGNEQFF

v_call: TRBV2
j_call: TRBJ1-1
clone_size: NA
cdr3_aa: CASRTGVNTEAFF

v_call: TRBV5-1
j_call: TRBJ1-2
clone_size: NA
cdr3_aa: CASSLELPDYGYTF

v_call: TRBV7-3
j_call: TRBJ2-1
clone_size: NA
cdr3_aa: CASSPGLAGEQFF

v_call: TRBV5-1
j_call: TRBJ2-5
clone_size: NA
cdr3_aa: CATRTAYQETQYF

v_call: TRBV19
j_call: TRBJ2-7
clone_size: NA
cdr3_aa: CASSLGLPSYEQYF

v_call: TRBV12-5
j_call: TRBJ1-6
clone_size: NA
cdr3_aa: CASGLVLTRDRNSPLHF

v_call: TRBV7-7
j_call: TRBJ2-7
clone_size: NA
cdr3_aa: CASSLALEQGPREQYF

v_call: TRBV7-3
j_call: TRBJ1-1
clone_size: NA
cdr3_aa: CASSQQRGPNTEAFF

v_call: TRBV12-3/TRBV12-4
j_call: TRBJ2-6
clone_size: NA
cdr3_aa: CASRAGTDNVLTF

v_call: TRBV5-4
j_call: TRBJ2-2
clone_size: NA
cdr3_aa: CASSFPAGENTGELFF

v_call: TRBV4-1
j_call: TRBJ2-3
clone_size: NA
cdr3_aa: CASSQGNRVGTQYF

v_call: TRBV4-3
j_call: TRBJ2-7
clone_size: NA
cdr3_aa: CASSPDRTYEQYF

v_call: TRBV2
j_call: TRBJ1-1
clone_size: NA
cdr3_aa: CASSEGGRNTEAFF

v_call: TRBV5-5
j_call: TRBJ1-2
clone_size: NA
cdr3_aa: CASSLFSGGKKSYTF

v_call: TRBV5-6
j_call: TRBJ1-6
clone_size: once
cdr3_aa: CASSRPRGRSYNSPLHF

v_call: TRBV30
j_call: TRBJ1-1
clone_size: NA
cdr3_aa: CAWGTLPDRGLNTEAFF

v_call: TRBV28
j_call: TRBJ1-1
clone_size: NA
cdr3_aa: CASSPLGALHEAFF

v_call: TRBV6-5
j_call: TRBJ2-7
clone_size: once
cdr3_aa: CASSQVPYEQYF

v_call: TRBV4-1
j_call: TRBJ1-3
clone_size: NA
cdr3_aa: CASRLGGPKTSGNTIYF

v_call: TRBV7-6
j_call: TRBJ1-2
clone_size: NA
cdr3_aa: CASSPLLTGGYGYTF

v_call: TRBV11-2
j_call: TRBJ2-3
clone_size: NA
cdr3_aa: CASSSGLAGVGTQYF